Here is one T cell receptor beta chain with its context. Its matching antigen is unknown. The source of the sample is a study of vaccination effects on CD4 cells after COVID-19. Between days 9 and 11 of culture, CD4+ T cells were separated out. CDR3 size: 14 residues. Trimming at V came to 3 bases and at J to 5 bases, leaving 6 bases not matched to a gene. Germline V lookup: CDR1 DFQATT, CDR2 SNEGSKA (reference sequence). Generated by immunoSEQ multiplex PCR, the TCRdb table keeps only in-frame clones and is missing some. The table shows 45,000 to 60,000 clones, with about three quarters occurring only once.

V is TRBV20-1 and J is TRBJ2-1, with 8 nucleotides matching TRBD2. The TCR comes from a human donor who received a COVID-19 vaccine. Sample: CD4+ T cells from PBMCs cultured without peptide, taken before COVID-19 vaccination. CDR3 loop: CSASKAGVNNEQFF. For the CDR3, the DNA is TGCAGTGCTAGTAAAGCGGGGGTCAACAATGAGCAGTTCTTC.